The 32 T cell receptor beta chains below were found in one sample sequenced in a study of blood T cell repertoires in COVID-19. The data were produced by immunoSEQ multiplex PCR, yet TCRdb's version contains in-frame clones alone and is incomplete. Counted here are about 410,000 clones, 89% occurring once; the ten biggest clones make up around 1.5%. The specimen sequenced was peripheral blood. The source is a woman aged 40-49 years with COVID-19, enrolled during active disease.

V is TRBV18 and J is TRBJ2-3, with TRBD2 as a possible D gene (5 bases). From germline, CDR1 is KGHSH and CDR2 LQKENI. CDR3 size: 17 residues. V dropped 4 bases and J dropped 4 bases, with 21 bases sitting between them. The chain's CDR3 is CASSRNPIQGGADTQYF. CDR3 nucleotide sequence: TGTGCCAGCTCACGAAATCCTATACAAGGAGGCGCAGATACGCAGTATTTT.

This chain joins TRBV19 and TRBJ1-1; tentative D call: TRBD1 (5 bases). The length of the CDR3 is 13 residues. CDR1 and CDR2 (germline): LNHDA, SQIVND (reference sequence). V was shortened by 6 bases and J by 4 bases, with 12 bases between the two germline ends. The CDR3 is CASSARARTEAFF. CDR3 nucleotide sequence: TGTGCCAGTAGCGCCAGGGCGCGCACTGAAGCTTTCTTT. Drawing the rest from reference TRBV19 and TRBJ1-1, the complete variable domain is DGGITQSPKYLFRKEGQNVTLSCEQNLNHDAMYWYRQDPGQGLRLIYYSQIVNDFQKGDIAEGYSVSREKKESFPLTVTSAQKNPTAFYLCASSARARTEAFFGQGTRLTVV.

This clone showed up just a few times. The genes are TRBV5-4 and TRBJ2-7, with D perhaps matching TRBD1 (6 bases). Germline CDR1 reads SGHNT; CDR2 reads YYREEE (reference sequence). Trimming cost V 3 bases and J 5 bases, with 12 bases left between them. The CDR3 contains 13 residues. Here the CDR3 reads CASSSHRDNEQYF. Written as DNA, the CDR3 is TGTGCCAGCAGCTCGCACAGGGATAACGAGCAGTACTTC. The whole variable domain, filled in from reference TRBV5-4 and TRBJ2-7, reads ETGVTQSPTHLIKTRGQQVTLRCSSQSGHNTVSWYQQALGQGPQFIFQYYREEENGRGNFPPRFSGLQFPNYSSELNVNALELDDSALYLCASSSHRDNEQYFGPGTRLTVT.

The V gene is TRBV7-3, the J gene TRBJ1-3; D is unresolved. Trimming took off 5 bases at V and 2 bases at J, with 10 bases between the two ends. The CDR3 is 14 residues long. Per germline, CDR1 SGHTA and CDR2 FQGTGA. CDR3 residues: CASSNATPGNTIYF. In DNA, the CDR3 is TGTGCCAGCAGCAACGCGACACCTGGAAACACCATATATTTT.

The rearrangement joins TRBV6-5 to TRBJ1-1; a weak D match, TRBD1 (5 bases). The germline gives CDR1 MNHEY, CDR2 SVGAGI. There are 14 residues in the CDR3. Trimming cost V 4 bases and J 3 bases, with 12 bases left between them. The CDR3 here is CASSSLGGDTEAFF. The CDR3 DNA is TGTGCCAGCAGTTCCCTAGGAGGGGACACTGAAGCTTTCTTT.

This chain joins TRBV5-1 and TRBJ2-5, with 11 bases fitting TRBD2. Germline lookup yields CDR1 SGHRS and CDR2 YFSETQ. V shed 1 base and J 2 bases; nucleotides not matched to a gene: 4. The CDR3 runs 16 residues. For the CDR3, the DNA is TGCGCCAGCAGCTTGATGGGACTAGCGGATCAAGAGACCCAGTACTTC. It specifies CASSLMGLADQETQYF.

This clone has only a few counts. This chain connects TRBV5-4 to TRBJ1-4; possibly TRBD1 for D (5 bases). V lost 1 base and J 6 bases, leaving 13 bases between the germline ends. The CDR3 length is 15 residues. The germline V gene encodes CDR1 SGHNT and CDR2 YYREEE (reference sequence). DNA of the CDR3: TGTGCCAGCAGCTTGAGCGCGGGGCAGGATGAAAAACTGTTTTTT. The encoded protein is CASSLSAGQDEKLFF.

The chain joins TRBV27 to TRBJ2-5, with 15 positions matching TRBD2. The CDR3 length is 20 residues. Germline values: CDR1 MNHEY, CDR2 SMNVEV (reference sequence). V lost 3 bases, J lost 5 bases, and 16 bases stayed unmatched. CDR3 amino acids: CASSFTPGLAGGLQRETQYF. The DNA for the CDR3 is TGTGCCAGCAGTTTTACGCCGGGACTAGCGGGAGGCCTTCAGAGGGAGACCCAGTACTTC.

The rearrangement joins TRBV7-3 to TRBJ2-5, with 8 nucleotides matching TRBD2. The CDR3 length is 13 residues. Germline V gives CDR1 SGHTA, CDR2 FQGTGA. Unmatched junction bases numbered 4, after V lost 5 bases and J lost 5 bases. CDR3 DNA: TGTGCCAGCAGCCCGGGACTAGGGGAGACCCAGTACTTC. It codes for CASSPGLGETQYF.

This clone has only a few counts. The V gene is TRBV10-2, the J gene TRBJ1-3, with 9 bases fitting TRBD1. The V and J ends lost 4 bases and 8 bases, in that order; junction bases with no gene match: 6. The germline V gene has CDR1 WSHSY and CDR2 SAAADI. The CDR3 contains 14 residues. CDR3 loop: CASSGGTGLHTIYF. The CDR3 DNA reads TGCGCCAGCAGTGGCGGGACAGGGCTCCACACCATATATTTT.

Here the CDR3 reads CASSQVRLETQYF. The CDR3 bases are TGTGCCAGCAGCCAAGTACGGTTAGAGACCCAGTACTTC. The rearrangement joins TRBV3-1 (or the pseudogene TRBV3-2) to TRBJ2-5; D gene unclear. This CDR3 is built from 13 residues. Trimming stripped 1 base from V and 4 bases from J, with 7 bases between. In germline, CDR1 is LGHDT, CDR2 YNNKEL (reference sequence).

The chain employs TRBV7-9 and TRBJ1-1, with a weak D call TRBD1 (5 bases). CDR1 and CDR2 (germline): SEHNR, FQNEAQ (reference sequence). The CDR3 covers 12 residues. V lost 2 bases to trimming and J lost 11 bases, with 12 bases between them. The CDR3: CASSLNEDTAFF. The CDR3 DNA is TGTGCCAGCAGCTTAAACGAGGACACGGCTTTCTTT.

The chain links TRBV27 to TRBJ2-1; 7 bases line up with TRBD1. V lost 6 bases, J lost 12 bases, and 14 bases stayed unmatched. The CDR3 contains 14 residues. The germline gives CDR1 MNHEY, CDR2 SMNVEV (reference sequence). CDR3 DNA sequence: TGTGCCAGCAGCTCAAAACTTAACCGGGACAGGCAGTTCTTC. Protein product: CASSSKLNRDRQFF.

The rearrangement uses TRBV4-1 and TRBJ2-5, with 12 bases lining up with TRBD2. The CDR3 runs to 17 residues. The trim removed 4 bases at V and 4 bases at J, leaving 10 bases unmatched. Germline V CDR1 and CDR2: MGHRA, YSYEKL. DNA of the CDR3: TGCGCCAGCAGCCTGACCCCTAGCGGGGGGGCAGGAGAGACCCAGTACTTC. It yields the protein CASSLTPSGGAGETQYF.

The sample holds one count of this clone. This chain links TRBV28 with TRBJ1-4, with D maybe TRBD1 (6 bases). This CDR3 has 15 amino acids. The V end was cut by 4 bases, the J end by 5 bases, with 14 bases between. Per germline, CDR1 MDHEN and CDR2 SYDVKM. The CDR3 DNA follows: TGTGCCAGCAGTTCGTGGGGGGGCGCGAATGAAAAACTGTTTTTT. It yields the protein CASSSWGGANEKLFF.

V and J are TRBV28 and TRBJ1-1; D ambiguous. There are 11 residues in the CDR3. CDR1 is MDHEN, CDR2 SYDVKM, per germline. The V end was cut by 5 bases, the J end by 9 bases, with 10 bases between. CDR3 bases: TGTGCCAGCAGTAACCTCTCTAAAGCTTTCTTT. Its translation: CASSNLSKAFF.

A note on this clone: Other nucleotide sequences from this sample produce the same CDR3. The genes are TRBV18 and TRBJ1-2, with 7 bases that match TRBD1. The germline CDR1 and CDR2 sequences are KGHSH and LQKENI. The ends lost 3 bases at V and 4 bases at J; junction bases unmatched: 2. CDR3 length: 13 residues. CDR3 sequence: CASSPDRVYGYTF. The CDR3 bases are TGTGCCAGCTCACCCGACAGGGTCTATGGCTACACCTTC.

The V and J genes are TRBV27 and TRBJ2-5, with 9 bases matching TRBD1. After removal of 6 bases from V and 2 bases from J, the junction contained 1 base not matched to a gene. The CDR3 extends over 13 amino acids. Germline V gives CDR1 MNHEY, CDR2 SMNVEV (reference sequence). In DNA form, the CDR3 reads TGTGCCAGCAGCGGACAGGGGCAAGAGACCCAGTACTTC. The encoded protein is CASSGQGQETQYF.

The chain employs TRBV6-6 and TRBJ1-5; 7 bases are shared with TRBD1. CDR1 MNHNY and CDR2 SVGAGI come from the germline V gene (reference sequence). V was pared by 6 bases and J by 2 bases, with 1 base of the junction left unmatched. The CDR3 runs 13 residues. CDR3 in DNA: TGTGCCAGCAGCGACAGGGGCAATCAGCCCCAGCATTTT. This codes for CASSDRGNQPQHF.

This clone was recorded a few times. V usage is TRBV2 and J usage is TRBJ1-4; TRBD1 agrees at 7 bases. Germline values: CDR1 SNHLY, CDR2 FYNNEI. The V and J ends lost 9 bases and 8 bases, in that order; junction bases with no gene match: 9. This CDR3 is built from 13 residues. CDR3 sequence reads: CASNSIQGEKLFF. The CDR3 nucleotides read TGTGCCAGTAACTCCATACAGGGGGAAAAACTGTTTTTT.

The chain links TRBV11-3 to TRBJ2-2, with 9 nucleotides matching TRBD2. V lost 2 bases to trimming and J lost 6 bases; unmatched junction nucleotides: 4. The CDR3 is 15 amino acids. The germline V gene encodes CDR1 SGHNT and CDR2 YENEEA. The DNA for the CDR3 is TGTGCCAGCAGCTTAAGAAGCGGGGGGCCCGGGGAGCTGTTTTTT. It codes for CASSLRSGGPGELFF.

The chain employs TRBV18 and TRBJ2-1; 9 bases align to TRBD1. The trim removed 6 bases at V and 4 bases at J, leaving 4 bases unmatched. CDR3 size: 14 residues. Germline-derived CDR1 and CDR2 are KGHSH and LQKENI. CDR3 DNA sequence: TGTGCCAGCTCTACGGACAGGGGATACAATGAGCAGTTCTTC. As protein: CASSTDRGYNEQFF.

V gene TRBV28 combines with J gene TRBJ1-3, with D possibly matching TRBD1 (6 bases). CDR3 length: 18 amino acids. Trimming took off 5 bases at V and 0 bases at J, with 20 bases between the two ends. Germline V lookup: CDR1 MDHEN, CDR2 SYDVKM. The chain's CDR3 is CASSLLFKTGISGNTIYF. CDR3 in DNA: TGTGCCAGCAGTCTCTTATTTAAGACAGGCATCTCTGGAAACACCATATATTTT.

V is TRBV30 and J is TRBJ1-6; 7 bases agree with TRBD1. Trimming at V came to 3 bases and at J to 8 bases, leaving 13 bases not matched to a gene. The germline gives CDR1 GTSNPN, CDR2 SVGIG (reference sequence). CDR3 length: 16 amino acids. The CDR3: CAWRGHPGTEDSPLHF. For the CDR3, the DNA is TGTGCCTGGAGGGGACATCCGGGGACAGAGGATTCACCCCTCCACTTT.

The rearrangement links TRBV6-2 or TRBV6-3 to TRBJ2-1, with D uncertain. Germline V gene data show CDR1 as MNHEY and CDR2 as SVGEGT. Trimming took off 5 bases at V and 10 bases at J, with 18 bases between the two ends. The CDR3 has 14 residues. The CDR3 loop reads CASSNRLGVKEQFF. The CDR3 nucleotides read TGTGCCAGCAGTAACCGACTCGGAGTAAAGGAGCAGTTCTTC.

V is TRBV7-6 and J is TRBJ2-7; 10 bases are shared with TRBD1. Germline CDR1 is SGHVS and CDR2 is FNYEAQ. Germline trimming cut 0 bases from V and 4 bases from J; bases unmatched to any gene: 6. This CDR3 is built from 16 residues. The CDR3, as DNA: TGTGCCAGCAGCTTAGCCCGGGACAGGGGATCGTACGAGCAGTACTTC. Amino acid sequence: CASSLARDRGSYEQYF.

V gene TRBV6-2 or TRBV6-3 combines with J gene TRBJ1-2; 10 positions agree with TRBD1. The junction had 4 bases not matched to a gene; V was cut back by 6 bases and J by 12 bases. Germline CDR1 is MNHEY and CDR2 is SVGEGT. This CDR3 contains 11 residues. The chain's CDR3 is CASSLGQGNTF. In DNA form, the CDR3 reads TGTGCCAGCAGCCTGGGACAGGGGAACACCTTC.

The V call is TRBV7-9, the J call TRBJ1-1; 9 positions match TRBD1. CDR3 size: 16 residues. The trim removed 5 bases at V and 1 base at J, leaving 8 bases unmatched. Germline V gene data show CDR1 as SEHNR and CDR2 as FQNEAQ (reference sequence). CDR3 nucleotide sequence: TGTGCCAGCAGCCCCCGGGGACAGGGCCCGAACACTGAAGCTTTCTTT. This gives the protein CASSPRGQGPNTEAFF.

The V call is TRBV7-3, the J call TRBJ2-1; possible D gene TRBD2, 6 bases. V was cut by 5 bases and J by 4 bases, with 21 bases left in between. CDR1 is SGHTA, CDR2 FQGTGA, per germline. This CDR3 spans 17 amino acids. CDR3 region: CASSPFTLADTYNEQFF. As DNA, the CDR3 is TGTGCCAGCAGCCCGTTCACCTTAGCGGACACGTACAATGAGCAGTTCTTC.

In DNA form, the CDR3 reads TGTGCCAGCAGCCAAGATCACGGGTGGACTGAAGCTTTCTTT. Encoded protein: CASSQDHGWTEAFF. The J gene is TRBJ1-1, the V gene TRBV4-2; no clear D. There are 14 residues in the CDR3. Trimming pared 0 bases from V and 5 bases from J, leaving 10 bases between. Germline V gene sequence: CDR1 LGHNA, CDR2 YNFKEQ.

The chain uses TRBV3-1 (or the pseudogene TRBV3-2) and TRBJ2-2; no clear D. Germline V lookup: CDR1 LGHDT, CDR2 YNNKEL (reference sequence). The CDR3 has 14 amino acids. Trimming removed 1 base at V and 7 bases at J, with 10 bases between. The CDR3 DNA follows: TGTGCCAGCAGCCAAGCGGTTAGTAACGGGGAGCTGTTTTTT. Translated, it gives CASSQAVSNGELFF.

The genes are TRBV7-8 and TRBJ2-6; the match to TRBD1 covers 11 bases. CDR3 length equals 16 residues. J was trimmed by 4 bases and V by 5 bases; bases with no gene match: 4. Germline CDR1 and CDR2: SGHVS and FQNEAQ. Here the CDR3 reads CASSLGQGAGANVLTF. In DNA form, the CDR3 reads TGTGCCAGCAGCCTCGGACAGGGGGCGGGGGCCAACGTCCTGACTTTC.